This is a list of T cell receptor beta chains from one sample in a study of shared clonotypes between healthy human individuals. The assay was immunoSEQ multiplex PCR, and TCRdb's table has in-frame clones only and misses some. The profile shows roughly 500,000 clones, about 96% of them singletons. Specimen: naive CD4+ T cells sorted from blood. These receptors originate from a woman aged 30 to 39 in good health. CDR3s include the opening cysteine and the closing phenylalanine or tryptophan. The D gene is left open where the match is weak. Rows give clone size only sometimes, using once, few, many, or a class for an expanded clone.

J gene,V gene,clone size,D gene,CDR3 protein,CDR3 DNA
TRBJ2-7,TRBV28,.,TRBD1,CASSLNLRQGRYEQYF,TGTGCCAGCAGTCTCAACCTGCGACAGGGGAGGTACGAGCAGTACTTC
TRBJ2-7,TRBV20-1,.,.,CSAIKRDEQYF,TGCAGTGCCATCAAAAGGGACGAGCAGTACTTC
TRBJ2-6,TRBV5-4,.,.,CASSLPGSGANVLTF,TGTGCCAGCAGCTTGCCGGGCTCTGGGGCCAACGTCCTGACTTTC
TRBJ2-3,TRBV10-3,.,.,CAISVGGGADTQYF,TGTGCCATCAGTGTCGGGGGAGGTGCAGATACGCAGTATTTT
TRBJ2-7,TRBV21-1,.,.,CASGKTVEQYF,TGTGCCAGCGGGAAGACGGTCGAGCAGTACTTC
TRBJ1-4,TRBV7-9,.,.,CASSFSSGGAGINEKLFF,TGTGCCAGCAGCTTTTCGTCGGGGGGCGCGGGGATTAATGAAAAACTGTTTTTT
TRBJ2-1,TRBV6-5,.,TRBD2,CASSSRLAGNEQFF,TGTGCCAGCAGTTCCAGACTAGCCGGCAATGAGCAGTTCTTC
TRBJ2-7,TRBV7-9,few,TRBD2,CASSGLAGNYEQYF,TGTGCCAGTAGCGGACTAGCGGGAAACTACGAGCAGTACTTC
TRBJ2-5,TRBV28,.,.,CASSFPRGALGETQYF,TGTGCCAGCAGTTTCCCCCGTGGGGCGCTCGGAGAGACCCAGTACTTC
TRBJ1-6,TRBV6-5,.,TRBD1,CASSYSGQGNSPLHF,TGTGCCAGCAGTTACTCAGGACAGGGGAATTCACCCCTCCACTTT
TRBJ2-6,TRBV2,.,.,CASSKFQGSGANVLTF,TGTGCCAGCAGCAAATTCCAGGGAAGTGGGGCCAACGTCCTGACTTTC
TRBJ2-5,TRBV5-4,.,.,CASRYGTEETQYF,TGTGCCAGCAGATACGGGACTGAAGAGACCCAGTACTTC
TRBJ1-1,TRBV28,.,TRBD1,CASSSPGQGYSNTEAFF,TGTGCCAGCAGTTCCCCGGGACAGGGGTATTCGAACACTGAAGCTTTCTTT
TRBJ2-7,TRBV5-1,.,TRBD2,CASSLRLAGGPEQYF,TGCGCCAGCAGCTTGAGACTAGCGGGAGGCCCCGAGCAGTACTTC
TRBJ2-6,TRBV20-1,.,.,CSAGANVLTF,TGCAGTGCTGGGGCCAACGTCCTGACTTTC
TRBJ1-1,TRBV20-1,.,.,CSGGPREAFF,TGCAGTGGGGGCCCGAGGGAGGCTTTCTTT
TRBJ1-4,TRBV14,.,.,CASSQLGQTTNEKLFF,TGTGCCAGCAGCCAGCTTGGGCAGACAACTAATGAAAAACTGTTTTTT
TRBJ2-7,TRBV7-9,.,.,CASSLVDRAGTYEQYF,TGTGCCAGCAGCTTAGTCGACAGGGCGGGGACCTACGAGCAGTACTTC
TRBJ2-7,TRBV6-6,.,.,CASSYSGSYEQYF,TGTGCCAGCAGTTACTCGGGTTCTTACGAGCAGTACTTC
TRBJ2-7,TRBV19,.,TRBD1,CASSSYPGQGKAYEQYF,TGTGCCAGTAGTTCGTACCCGGGACAGGGGAAGGCCTACGAGCAGTACTTC
TRBJ1-1,TRBV7-8,once,.,CASSLQRDTEAFF,TGTGCCAGCAGCTTACAAAGGGACACTGAAGCTTTCTTT
TRBJ2-7,TRBV27,.,TRBD2,CASKRRLAISYEQYF,TGTGCCAGCAAAAGAAGACTAGCGATCTCCTACGAGCAGTACTTC
TRBJ2-1,TRBV28,.,TRBD1,CASSRWTGNEQFF,TGTGCCAGCAGCCGTTGGACAGGCAATGAGCAGTTCTTC
TRBJ1-5,TRBV6-4,.,.,CASSEGGAVGQPQHF,TGTGCCAGCAGTGAAGGGGGGGCTGTCGGTCAGCCCCAGCATTTT
TRBJ2-5,TRBV10-2,.,.,CASSPHSQETQYF,TGCGCCAGCAGCCCCCACAGCCAAGAGACCCAGTACTTC
TRBJ1-1,TRBV19,.,.,CASRPGATGNTEAFF,TGTGCCAGTAGGCCGGGGGCGACCGGGAACACTGAAGCTTTCTTT
TRBJ2-4,TRBV28,.,TRBD1,CASSPYPRDRLVKNIQYF,TGTGCCAGCAGTCCCTACCCGAGGGACAGGTTGGTCAAAAACATTCAGTACTTC
TRBJ2-2,TRBV7-2,.,TRBD2,CASSLVGGRDTGELFF,TGTGCCAGCAGCTTAGTCGGCGGGAGAGACACCGGGGAGCTGTTTTTT
TRBJ2-2,TRBV28,.,TRBD2,CASSLLAGGTGELFF,TGTGCCAGCAGTCTACTAGCGGGAGGCACCGGGGAGCTGTTTTTT
TRBJ1-4,TRBV11-2,.,TRBD1,CASSQNRGQANEKLFF,TGTGCCAGCAGCCAAAACAGGGGTCAGGCTAATGAAAAACTGTTTTTT
TRBJ2-1,TRBV28,.,TRBD2,CASRTSGRYNEQFF,TGTGCCAGCAGGACTAGCGGACGCTACAATGAGCAGTTCTTC
TRBJ2-1,TRBV28,.,.,CASGLGSSYNEQFF,TGTGCCAGCGGACTCGGCAGTTCCTACAATGAGCAGTTCTTC
TRBJ1-2,TRBV5-8,.,.,CASSYGVIGYTF,TGTGCCAGCAGCTACGGGGTGATTGGCTACACCTTC
TRBJ2-1,TRBV9,.,.,CASSVPDRSEQFF,TGTGCCAGCAGCGTACCTGATCGGAGTGAGCAGTTCTTC
TRBJ2-2,TRBV21-1,.,.,CASSAYQPEGLPPLGELFF,TGTGCCAGCAGCGCCTATCAACCCGAGGGACTACCACCCCTCGGGGAGCTGTTTTTT
TRBJ1-2,TRBV7-9,.,.,CASSLEFTGPNYGYTF,TGTGCCAGCAGCTTAGAATTTACAGGGCCAAACTATGGCTACACCTTC
TRBJ2-3,TRBV6-1,.,.,CASSESYGYTDTQYF,TGTGCCAGCAGTGAGAGCTACGGGTACACAGATACGCAGTATTTT
TRBJ1-2,TRBV19,.,.,CASSILGGTYGYTF,TGTGCCAGTAGTATTCTCGGCGGAACCTATGGCTACACCTTC
TRBJ2-7,TRBV20-1,.,.,CSASGEEQYF,TGCAGTGCTAGCGGGGAAGAGCAGTACTTC
TRBJ2-3,TRBV21-1,.,.,CASSAPGLAASPSTDTQYF,TGTGCCAGCAGCGCGCCGGGACTAGCGGCATCCCCTAGCACAGATACGCAGTATTTT
TRBJ2-7,TRBV5-1,.,.,CASRPLLGSYEQYF,TGCGCCAGCAGGCCCCTCTTGGGGTCCTACGAGCAGTACTTC
TRBJ2-2,TRBV5-1,.,TRBD2,CASSLGTSGRALDTGELFF,TGCGCCAGCAGCTTGGGGACTAGCGGGAGGGCCCTTGACACCGGGGAGCTGTTTTTT
TRBJ2-7,TRBV19,.,.,CASSKRPDYEQYF,TGTGCCAGTAGTAAGCGTCCGGATTACGAGCAGTACTTC
TRBJ2-5,TRBV28,.,TRBD1,CASSSRGLETQYF,TGTGCCAGCAGCTCCAGGGGGCTAGAGACCCAGTACTTC
TRBJ1-5,TRBV27,.,.,CASSLTGNAQPQHF,TGTGCCAGCAGTTTAACTGGGAACGCTCAGCCCCAGCATTTT
TRBJ2-7,TRBV21-1,.,.,CASSQQGGHVYEQYF,TGTGCCAGCAGCCAGCAGGGAGGGCACGTCTACGAGCAGTACTTC
TRBJ2-1,TRBV18,.,.,CASSPRHNEQFF,TGTGCCAGCTCACCACGGCACAATGAGCAGTTCTTC
TRBJ1-1,TRBV19,.,TRBD1,CASGDRPMNTEAFF,TGTGCCAGCGGGGACAGACCCATGAACACTGAAGCTTTCTTT
TRBJ2-2,TRBV19,once,TRBD1,CASQIIRDRGFRANTGELFF,TGTGCCAGCCAGATCATCCGGGACAGGGGTTTTCGTGCGAACACCGGGGAGCTGTTTTTT
TRBJ2-3,TRBV7-9,.,.,CASSLIQGTDTQYF,TGTGCCAGCAGCTTGATTCAGGGGACAGATACGCAGTATTTT
TRBJ1-2,TRBV27,.,.,CASRQDKGGYTF,TGTGCCAGCAGACAGGACAAGGGGGGCTACACCTTC
TRBJ1-4,TRBV2,.,.,CASLYGRGEKLFF,TGTGCCAGCTTATATGGTAGAGGTGAAAAACTGTTTTTT